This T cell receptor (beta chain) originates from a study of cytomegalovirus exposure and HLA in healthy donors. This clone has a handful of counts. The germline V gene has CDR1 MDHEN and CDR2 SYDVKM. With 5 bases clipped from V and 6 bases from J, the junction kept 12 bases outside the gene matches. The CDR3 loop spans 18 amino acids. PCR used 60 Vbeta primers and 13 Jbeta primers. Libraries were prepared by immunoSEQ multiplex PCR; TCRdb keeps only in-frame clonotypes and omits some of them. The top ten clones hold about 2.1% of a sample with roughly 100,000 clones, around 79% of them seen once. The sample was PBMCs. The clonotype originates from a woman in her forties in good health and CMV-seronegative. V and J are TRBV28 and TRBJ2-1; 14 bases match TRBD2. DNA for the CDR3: TGTGCCAGCAGTCCTCGACTAGCGGGAGGGCCAATGGTCAATGAGCAGTTCTTC. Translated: CASSPRLAGGPMVNEQFF.